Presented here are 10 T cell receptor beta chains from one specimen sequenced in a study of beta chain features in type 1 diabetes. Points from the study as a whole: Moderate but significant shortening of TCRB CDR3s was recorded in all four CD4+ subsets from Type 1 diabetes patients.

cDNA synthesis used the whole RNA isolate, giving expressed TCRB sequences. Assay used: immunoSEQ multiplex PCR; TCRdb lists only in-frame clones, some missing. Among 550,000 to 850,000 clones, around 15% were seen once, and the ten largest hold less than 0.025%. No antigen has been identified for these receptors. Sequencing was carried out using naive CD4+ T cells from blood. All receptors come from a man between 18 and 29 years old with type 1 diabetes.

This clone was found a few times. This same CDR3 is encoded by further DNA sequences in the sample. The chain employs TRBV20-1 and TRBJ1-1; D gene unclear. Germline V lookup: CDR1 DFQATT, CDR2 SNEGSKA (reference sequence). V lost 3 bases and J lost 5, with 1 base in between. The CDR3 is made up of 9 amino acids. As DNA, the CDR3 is TGCAGTGCTAGTACTGAAGCTTTCTTT. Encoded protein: CSASTEAFF.

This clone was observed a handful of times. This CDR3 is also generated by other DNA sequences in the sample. The chain's CDR3 is CASSQGQGHYGYTF. The DNA of the CDR3 is TGTGCCAGCAGCCAAGGACAGGGCCATTATGGCTACACCTTC. The J gene is TRBJ1-2, the V gene TRBV28; 8 nucleotides agree with TRBD1. V trimming: 6 bases; J trimming: 5 bases; junction bases outside the gene matches: 8. Germline values: CDR1 MDHEN, CDR2 SYDVKM. The CDR3 has 14 amino acids.

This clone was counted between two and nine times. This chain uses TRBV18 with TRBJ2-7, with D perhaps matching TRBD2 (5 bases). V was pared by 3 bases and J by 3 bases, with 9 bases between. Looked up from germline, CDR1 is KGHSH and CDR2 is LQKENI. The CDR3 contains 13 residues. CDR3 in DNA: TGTGCCAGCTCACCGGAGGCAGTCTACGAGCAGTACTTC. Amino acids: CASSPEAVYEQYF.

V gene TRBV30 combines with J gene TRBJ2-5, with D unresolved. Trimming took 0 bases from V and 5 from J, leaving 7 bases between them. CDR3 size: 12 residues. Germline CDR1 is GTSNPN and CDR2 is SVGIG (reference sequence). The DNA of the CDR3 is TGTGCCTGGAGTGTGGGTTTGGAGACCCAGTACTTC. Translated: CAWSVGLETQYF.

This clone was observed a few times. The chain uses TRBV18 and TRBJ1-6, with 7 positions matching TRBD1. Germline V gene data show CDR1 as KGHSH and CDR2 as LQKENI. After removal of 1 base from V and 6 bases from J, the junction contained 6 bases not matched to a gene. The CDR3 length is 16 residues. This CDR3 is CASSPRQGARNSPLHF. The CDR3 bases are TGTGCCAGCTCACCACGACAGGGAGCCCGTAATTCACCCCTCCACTTT.

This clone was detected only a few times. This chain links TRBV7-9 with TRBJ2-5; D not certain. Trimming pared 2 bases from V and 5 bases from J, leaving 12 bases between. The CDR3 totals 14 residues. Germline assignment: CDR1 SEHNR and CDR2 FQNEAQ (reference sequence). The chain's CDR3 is CASSLSLSLETQYF. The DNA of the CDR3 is TGTGCCAGCAGCTTAAGTTTGAGTCTGGAGACCCAGTACTTC.

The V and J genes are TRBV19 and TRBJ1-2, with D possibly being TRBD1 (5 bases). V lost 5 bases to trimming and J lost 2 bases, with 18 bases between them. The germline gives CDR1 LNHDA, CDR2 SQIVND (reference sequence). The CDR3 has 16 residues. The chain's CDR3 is CASSLRGLGPNYGYTF. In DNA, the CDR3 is TGTGCCAGTAGTCTCCGGGGCCTGGGGCCCAACTATGGCTACACCTTC.

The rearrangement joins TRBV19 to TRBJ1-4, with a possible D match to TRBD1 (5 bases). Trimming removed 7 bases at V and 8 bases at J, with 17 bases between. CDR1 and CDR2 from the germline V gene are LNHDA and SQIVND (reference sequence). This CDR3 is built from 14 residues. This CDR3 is CASKPREGREKLFF. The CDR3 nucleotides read TGTGCCAGTAAGCCCCGGGAGGGGCGGGAAAAACTGTTTTTT.

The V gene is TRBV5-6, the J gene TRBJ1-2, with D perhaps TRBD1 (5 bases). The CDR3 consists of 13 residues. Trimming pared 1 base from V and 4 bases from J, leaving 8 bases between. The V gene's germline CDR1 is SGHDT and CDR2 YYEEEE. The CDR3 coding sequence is TGTGCCAGCAGCTTGCCGGGGGTCTATGGCTACACCTTC. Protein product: CASSLPGVYGYTF.

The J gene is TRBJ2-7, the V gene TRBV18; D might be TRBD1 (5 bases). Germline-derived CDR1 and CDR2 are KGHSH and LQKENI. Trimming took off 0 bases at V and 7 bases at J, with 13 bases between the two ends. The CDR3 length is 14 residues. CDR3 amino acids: CASSPPLQGLEQYF. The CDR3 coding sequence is TGTGCCAGCTCACCACCGTTGCAGGGCCTGGAGCAGTACTTC.